Listed below are T cell receptor beta chains from one sample, sequenced in a study of molecular identifiers for immune sequencing clone quantification. TCRdb passed the PCR reads through MiXCR, listing each CDR3 protein once. The profile shows about 70,000 distinct CDR3 sequences, approximately 18% of them singletons. The specimen sequenced was naive CD8+ T cells from blood, with Jurkat cell RNA spiked in. Every receptor here comes from a human donor in good health. Some libraries in this study had Jurkat cell RNA spiked in. Both conserved end residues are part of each CDR3. A D gene is named only where the DNA matches it firmly. Expanded clones are given a class, and other clones once, few, many or no size at all.

>TRBV7-9|TRBJ2-7|-|-
CASGHLGSGLAYEQYF
TGTGCCAGCGGCCATTTAGGGAGCGGGTTAGCCTACGAGCAGTACTTC
>TRBV19|TRBJ2-2|-|many
CASSPGAAGELFF
TGTGCCAGTAGTCCCGGGGCTGCCGGGGAGCTGTTTTTT
>TRBV23-1|TRBJ2-7|-|few
CASSPPPGLTYEQYF
TGCGCCAGCAGCCCCCCCCCCGGGCTCACCTACGAGCAGTACTTC
>TRBV29-1|TRBJ1-4|TRBD1|many
CSVLDWSGTGNEKLFF
TGCAGCGTTCTCGACTGGTCCGGGACAGGGAATGAAAAACTGTTTTTT
>TRBV27|TRBJ2-7|TRBD1|few
CASSLSQGGVDEQYF
TGTGCCAGCAGTTTATCACAGGGGGGTGTGGACGAGCAGTACTTC
>TRBV7-9|TRBJ2-5|-|many
CASSTGPDQETQYF
TGTGCCAGCAGCACCGGACCGGATCAAGAGACCCAGTACTTC
>TRBV29-1|TRBJ2-3|-|many
CSVDFASTDTQYF
TGCAGCGTTGACTTCGCGAGCACAGATACGCAGTATTTT
>TRBV20-1|TRBJ2-7|-|many
CSAHPGGYEQYF
TGCAGTGCCCACCCGGGTGGCTACGAGCAGTACTTC
>TRBV14|TRBJ2-4|-|many
CASSQDLRIQYF
TGTGCCAGCAGCCAAGATCTGCGCATTCAGTACTTC
>TRBV11-3|TRBJ1-1|TRBD1|many
CASSPRDSMNTEAFF
TGTGCCAGCAGCCCACGGGACAGCATGAACACTGAAGCTTTCTTT
>TRBV15|TRBJ1-5|-|many
CATSSLMDKFTPDQPQHF
TGTGCCACCAGCAGTCTGATGGACAAGTTCACCCCAGATCAGCCCCAGCATTTT
>TRBV7-8|TRBJ2-7|TRBD1|-
CVSSLGGGEQYF
TGTGTCAGCAGCTTAGGGGGCGGCGAGCAGTACTTC
>TRBV6-2/TRBV6-3|TRBJ1-2|-|-
CASSYSPESNCGYTF
TGTGCCAGCAGTTACTCGCCGGAGTCGAACTGTGGCTACACCTTC
>TRBV7-3|TRBJ2-1|-|many
CASSQPPAGSNEQFF
TGTGCCAGCAGCCAGCCCCCTGCAGGGAGCAATGAGCAGTTCTTC
>TRBV30|TRBJ1-1|-|many
CALGNTEAFF
TGTGCCCTTGGGAACACTGAAGCTTTCTTT
>TRBV12-3/TRBV12-4|TRBJ2-5|-|-
CASSLGDVWGGAHQETQYF
TGTGCCAGCAGTTTAGGAGACGTATGGGGCGGCGCACACCAAGAGACCCAGTACTTC